This TCR beta chain was documented in a study of T cells in Graves' hyperthyroidism and ophthalmopathy. In its sample, this clonotype was seen many times. RNA transcripts yielded amplified TCR beta CDR3 regions. Primed by the HTBI set, a first-round RT-PCR was run on the TCR CDR3. TCRdb used MiXCR to reprocess the multiplex PCR reads, holding one entry per CDR3 protein. The sample lists approximately 690,000 distinct CDR3 sequences, 20% occurring once. Trimming pared 7 bases from V and 4 bases from J, leaving 10 bases between. Looked up from germline, CDR1 is MDHEN and CDR2 is SYDVKM. There are 13 residues in the CDR3.

The clonotype originates from a man under 40 with Graves' ophthalmopathy. Sequenced material: blood. This chain uses TRBV28 with TRBJ2-2; D is undetermined. The CDR3 here is CASISASTGELFF. The CDR3 DNA sequence: TGTGCCAGCATCTCAGCGAGCACCGGGGAGCTGTTTTTT.